A selection of T cell receptor beta chains follows, all from one sample in a study of human T cells and chemical hapten exposure. TCRdb itself ran the RACE reads through MiXCR, one entry per CDR3 protein. The repertoire holds fewer than 85,000 distinct CDR3 sequences, with approximately 10% as singletons. The starting material was whole blood, obtained in connection with sensitization to the hapten diphenylcyclopropenone (DPC). The receptors were sampled from a man aged 18 to 29 with alopecia areata. Some clones in this sample may be carry-over from other donors' samples. Each CDR3 is given with its conserved first and last residue. D genes are given only for firm matches. A clone size is listed for some rows: how often the clone was seen (once, few, many), or a class if it is expanded.

J: TRBJ2-5; D: NA; V: TRBV5-1; size: many; length: 16; CDR3: CASSLGLAQGRETQYF; DNA: TGCGCCAGCAGCTTGGGTCTAGCCCAAGGGAGGGAGACCCAGTACTTC
J: TRBJ1-4; D: NA; V: TRBV29-1; size: NA; length: 13; CDR3: CSVEMAGYEKLFF; DNA: TGCAGCGTTGAAATGGCAGGGTACGAAAAACTGTTTTTT
J: TRBJ2-6; D: TRBD1; V: TRBV27; size: many; length: 17; CDR3: CASSFEDRVDGANVLTF; DNA: TGTGCCAGCAGTTTCGAGGACAGGGTTGATGGGGCCAACGTCCTGACTTTC
J: TRBJ2-2; D: NA; V: TRBV7-3; size: many; length: 16; CDR3: CASSLNSGVNTGELFF; DNA: TGTGCCAGCAGCTTAAATTCAGGGGTAAACACCGGGGAGCTGTTTTTT
J: TRBJ1-4; D: TRBD1; V: TRBV12-3/TRBV12-4; size: few; length: 15; CDR3: CASSFSRGRGEKLFF; DNA: TGTGCCAGCAGTTTTAGTAGGGGGCGCGGTGAAAAACTGTTTTTT
J: TRBJ1-1; D: TRBD1; V: TRBV29-1; size: NA; length: 13; CDR3: CSVSGGSGTEAFF; DNA: TGCAGCGTTTCAGGGGGCAGCGGAACTGAAGCTTTCTTT
J: TRBJ1-2; D: TRBD1; V: TRBV4-3; size: NA; length: 18; CDR3: CASSQGPGQGLVPYGYTF; DNA: TGCGCCAGCAGCCAAGGTCCCGGACAGGGTTTAGTCCCATATGGCTACACCTTC
J: TRBJ1-5; D: TRBD1; V: TRBV9; size: many; length: 15; CDR3: CASSATGTGGQPQHF; DNA: TGTGCCAGCAGCGCGACCGGGACAGGGGGCCAGCCCCAGCATTTT
J: TRBJ1-5; D: NA; V: TRBV5-1; size: many; length: 15; CDR3: CASSLEGNSNQPQHF; DNA: TGCGCCAGCAGCTTGGAGGGAAATAGCAATCAGCCCCAGCATTTT
J: TRBJ1-1; D: TRBD1; V: TRBV6-1; size: NA; length: 16; CDR3: CASSEKGTGGYTEAFF; DNA: TGTGCCAGCAGTGAAAAGGGGACAGGGGGCTACACCGAAGCTTTCTTT
J: TRBJ2-7; D: NA; V: TRBV20-1; size: many; length: 14; CDR3: CSARDLRVGYEQYF; DNA: TGCAGTGCTAGAGATTTAAGGGTCGGGTACGAGCAGTACTTC
J: TRBJ2-1; D: TRBD2; V: TRBV10-3; size: NA; length: 14; CDR3: CAIGRRGVHNEQFF; DNA: TGTGCCATTGGCCGCCGGGGGGTGCACAATGAGCAGTTCTTC
J: TRBJ2-7; D: NA; V: TRBV28; size: NA; length: 14; CDR3: CASSPPPGSYEQYF; DNA: TGTGCCAGCAGTCCGCCCCCCGGGTCCTACGAGCAGTACTTC
J: TRBJ1-6; D: TRBD1; V: TRBV6-5; size: many; length: 15; CDR3: CASRTGQGKNSPLHF; DNA: TGTGCCAGCAGGACGGGACAGGGAAAAAATTCACCCCTCCACTTT
J: TRBJ2-7; D: TRBD1; V: TRBV18; size: many; length: 16; CDR3: CASSLNWTGFKGEQYF; DNA: TGTGCCAGCTCACTAAACTGGACAGGCTTTAAGGGCGAGCAGTACTTC
J: TRBJ2-7; D: NA; V: TRBV5-1; size: NA; length: 12; CDR3: CASRDAPYEQYF; DNA: TGCGCCAGCAGGGACGCCCCCTACGAGCAGTACTTC
J: TRBJ1-4; D: NA; V: TRBV28; size: many; length: 14; CDR3: CASIATGRSEKLFF; DNA: TGTGCCAGCATTGCCACAGGGAGGAGTGAAAAACTGTTTTTT
J: TRBJ1-6; D: NA; V: TRBV6-2/TRBV6-3; size: many; length: 16; CDR3: CASTTTHGVYNSPLHF; DNA: TGTGCCAGCACCACAACACACGGCGTCTATAATTCACCCCTCCACTTT
J: TRBJ2-4; D: TRBD1; V: TRBV20-1; size: NA; length: 12; CDR3: CSARQGKNIQYF; DNA: TGCAGTGCGCGACAGGGAAAAAACATTCAGTACTTC
J: TRBJ1-1; D: NA; V: TRBV4-3; size: NA; length: 13; CDR3: CASSQDRGVEAFF; DNA: TGCGCCAGCAGCCAAGATCGGGGGGTCGAAGCTTTCTTT
J: TRBJ2-2; D: NA; V: TRBV6-2/TRBV6-3; size: medium-sized; length: 13; CDR3: CASSPYVTGELFF; DNA: TGTGCCAGCAGTCCGTATGTGACCGGGGAGCTGTTTTTT
J: TRBJ1-1; D: NA; V: TRBV20-1; size: few; length: 14; CDR3: CSARAARTANEAFF; DNA: TGCAGTGCTAGAGCGGCCAGAACTGCCAATGAAGCTTTCTTT
J: TRBJ1-1; D: NA; V: TRBV4-1; size: NA; length: 15; CDR3: CASSQYRTSNTEAFF; DNA: TGCGCCAGCAGCCAGTACCGGACGTCGAACACTGAAGCTTTCTTT
J: TRBJ2-5; D: NA; V: TRBV28; size: few; length: 12; CDR3: CASSTPPPTQYF; DNA: TGTGCCAGCAGCACCCCCCCCCCGACCCAGTACTTC
J: TRBJ1-1; D: NA; V: TRBV6-6; size: few; length: 13; CDR3: CASSYSGTTEAFF; DNA: TGTGCCAGCAGTTACTCAGGGACTACTGAAGCTTTCTTT
J: TRBJ1-1; D: TRBD1; V: TRBV6-2/TRBV6-3; size: few; length: 14; CDR3: CASSARTGDTEAFF; DNA: TGTGCCAGCAGTGCACGAACAGGGGACACTGAAGCTTTCTTT
J: TRBJ1-1; D: NA; V: TRBV4-3; size: many; length: 13; CDR3: CASSPGRGTEAFF; DNA: TGCGCCAGCAGCCCCGGACGGGGCACTGAAGCTTTCTTT